This paragraph covers one T cell receptor beta chain sequence. The target antigen is unknown. Possible read error: a much larger clone is one base away. This likely comes from a read error, as the CDR3 has no conserved phenylalanine or tryptophan at its end. TCRdb independently ran MiXCR on the 5' RACE reads; one entry per CDR3 protein. The sample lists about 12,000 distinct CDR3 sequences, 23% occurring once. Naive CD4+ cells had CD25+ Tregs removed. Study-level findings and limits: The TCR gene usage of tumor memory CD4+ T cells clustered together with blood and lymph node memory CD4+ cells and with lymph node naive CD4+ cells. Tumor-infiltrating Treg TCR alpha and beta sequences overlapped most with tumor naive CD4+ T cells, then blood naive.

Sequences were obtained from naive CD4+ T cells sorted from blood. Subset indicated: naive CD4+ T cells, CD4+CD45RA+CD25-. This receptor was taken from a female donor with breast cancer.

As DNA, the CDR3 is TGTGCCAGCAGTATCGGACAGATCTATGGCTACACCCTC. The encoded protein is CASSIGQIYGYTL. V and J are TRBV6-5 and TRBJ1-2; D perhaps matches TRBD1 (6 bases). CDR1 and CDR2 from the germline V gene are MNHEY and SVGAGI. The V end was cut by 5 bases, the J end by 4 bases, with 11 bases between. The CDR3 consists of 13 residues.